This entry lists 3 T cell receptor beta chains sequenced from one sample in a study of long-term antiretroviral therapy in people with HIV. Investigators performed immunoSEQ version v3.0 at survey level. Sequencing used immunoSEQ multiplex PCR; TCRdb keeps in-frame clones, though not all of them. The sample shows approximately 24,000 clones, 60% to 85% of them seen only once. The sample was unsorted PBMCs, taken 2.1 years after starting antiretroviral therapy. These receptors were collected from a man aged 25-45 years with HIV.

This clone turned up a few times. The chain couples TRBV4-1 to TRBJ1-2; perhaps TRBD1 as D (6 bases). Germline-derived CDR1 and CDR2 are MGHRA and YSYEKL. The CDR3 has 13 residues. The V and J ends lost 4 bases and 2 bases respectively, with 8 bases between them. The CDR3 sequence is CASSRTGNYGYTF. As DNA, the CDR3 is TGCGCCAGCAGCCGCACAGGGAACTATGGCTACACCTTC.

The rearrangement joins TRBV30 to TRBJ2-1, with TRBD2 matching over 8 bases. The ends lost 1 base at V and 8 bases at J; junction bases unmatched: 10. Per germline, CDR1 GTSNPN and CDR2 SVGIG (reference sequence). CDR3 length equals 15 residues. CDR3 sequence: CAWSAGRALVDEQFF. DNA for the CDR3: TGTGCCTGGAGTGCCGGGAGGGCCCTCGTAGATGAGCAGTTCTTC.

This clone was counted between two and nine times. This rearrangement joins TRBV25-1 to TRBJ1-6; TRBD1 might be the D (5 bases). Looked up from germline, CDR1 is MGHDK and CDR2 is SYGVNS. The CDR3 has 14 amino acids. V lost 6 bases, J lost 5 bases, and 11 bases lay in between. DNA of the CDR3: TGTGCCAGCAGGGGGATAGGGGATAATTCACCCCTCCACTTT. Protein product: CASRGIGDNSPLHF.